These 30 T cell receptor beta chains were sequenced from one sample in a study of T cells in Graves' hyperthyroidism and ophthalmopathy. TCR beta CDR3 regions were amplified from RNA transcripts. Researchers ran a first-round RT-PCR on the TCR CDR3 using the HTBI primer set. TCRdb recomputed calls from the multiplex PCR reads with MiXCR, one row per CDR3 protein. The sample shows about 740,000 distinct CDR3 sequences, roughly 15% of them seen only once. Sequenced: blood. These receptors were obtained from a woman younger than 35 with Graves' hyperthyroidism.

The rearrangement uses TRBV18 and TRBJ1-3; no reliable D call. Germline CDR1 KGHSH, CDR2 LQKENI. V was trimmed by 5 bases and J by 0 bases, leaving 17 bases between them. The CDR3 runs to 17 residues. The CDR3 here is CASSGNSAAHSGNTIYF. The CDR3 DNA follows: TGTGCCAGCTCAGGAAATAGCGCGGCCCACTCTGGAAACACCATATATTTT.

With respect to this clonotype: With a much larger clone just one base away, this may be a read error. The rearrangement uses TRBV4-1 and TRBJ1-2; weak D call: TRBD1 (5 bases). Trimming stripped 4 bases from V and 0 bases from J, with 12 bases between. The CDR3 length is 15 residues. Germline V gene data show CDR1 as MGHRA and CDR2 as YSYEKL. This CDR3 is CASSPSVGANYGYTF. CDR3 DNA: TGCGCCAGCAGCCCTTCGGTGGGGGCTAACTATGGCTACACCTTC.

There are many counts of this clonotype. The CDR3 nucleotides are TGTGCCAGCAGTGCGATCGAGCAGTACTTC. Translating it yields CASSAIEQYF. This rearrangement joins TRBV2 to TRBJ2-7, with D unclear. V lost 4 bases and J lost 6, with 4 bases in between. Per the germline V gene, CDR1 is SNHLY and CDR2 is FYNNEI. The length of the CDR3 is 10 residues.

The chain joins TRBV5-1 to TRBJ1-1; maybe TRBD1 (5 bases). The CDR3 totals 13 residues. Germline V gives CDR1 SGHRS, CDR2 YFSETQ. The V and J ends lost 0 bases and 7 bases respectively, with 10 bases between them. The chain's CDR3 is CASSLGTQSEAFF. The DNA of the CDR3 is TGCGCCAGCAGCTTGGGGACACAAAGTGAAGCTTTCTTT. The variable domain in full, completed from reference TRBV5-1 and TRBJ1-1, reads KAGVTQTPRYLIKTRGQQVTLSCSPISGHRSVSWYQQTPGQGLQFLFEYFSETQRNKGNFPGRFSGRQFSNSRSEMNVSTLELGDSALYLCASSLGTQSEAFFGQGTRLTVV.

This clonotype appeared once. The V and J genes are TRBV30 and TRBJ2-7, with 9 nucleotides matching TRBD1. This CDR3 is 14 amino acids long. V lost 7 bases and J lost 3; bases outside the gene matches: 10. Germline V gene sequence: CDR1 GTSNPN, CDR2 SVGIG (reference sequence). CDR3 coding DNA: TGTGCCTATGAATCCGGGACAGGGTACTACGAGCAGTACTTC. It yields the protein CAYESGTGYYEQYF.

This clonotype appeared a few times. V is TRBV6-2 or TRBV6-3 and J is TRBJ2-1, with 9 bases aligning to TRBD1. Germline values: CDR1 MNHEY, CDR2 SVGEGT. This CDR3 is 16 amino acids long. Unmatched junction bases numbered 16, after V lost 6 bases and J lost 10 bases. The CDR3, as DNA: TGTGCCAGCAGACCCGGGACAGGGCACGTAGGGGGGGAGCAGTTCTTC. Its translation is CASRPGTGHVGGEQFF.

The chain carries TRBV27 and TRBJ2-7, with D perhaps being TRBD1 or TRBD2 (7 bases each). Per the germline V gene, CDR1 is MNHEY and CDR2 is SMNVEV (reference sequence). CDR3 length: 14 amino acids. V lost 8 bases to trimming and J lost 3 bases, with 17 bases between them. This chain's CDR3 is CASPQGGHLYEQYF. The CDR3 coding sequence is TGTGCCAGCCCTCAGGGGGGGCATCTCTACGAGCAGTACTTC.

In its sample, this clonotype was seen many times. This chain links TRBV2 with TRBJ2-1, with D unclear. Germline V gene sequence: CDR1 SNHLY, CDR2 FYNNEI. This CDR3 has 13 amino acids. V was cut by 9 bases and J by 4 bases, with 13 bases left in between. CDR3 DNA: TGTGCCAGTTCTTATGAGGTATACAATGAGCAGTTCTTC. This encodes CASSYEVYNEQFF.

This clonotype was detected many times. In nucleotides, the CDR3 is TGTGCCAGCAGCTTAGAGAGCACAGGAGAATCCTACGAGCAGTACTTC. Translating it yields CASSLESTGESYEQYF. The V call is TRBV7-9, the J call TRBJ2-7; D may be TRBD1 (5 bases). The V gene lost 1 base and the J gene lost 1 base, with 14 bases spanning the gap. This CDR3 comprises 16 residues. Per the germline V gene, CDR1 is SEHNR and CDR2 is FQNEAQ (reference sequence).

This clonotype was counted a few times. This rearrangement joins TRBV29-1 to TRBJ2-4; 7 bases are a match to TRBD2. This CDR3 has 14 amino acids. V shed 4 bases and J 3 bases; nucleotides not matched to a gene: 6. Germline lookup yields CDR1 SQVTM and CDR2 ANQGSEA. Here the CDR3 DNA reads TGCAGCGTTGGCGGCGGGAGAAGCAAAAACATTCAGTACTTC. It translates to CSVGGGRSKNIQYF.

Only one count was recorded for this clonotype. The V and J genes are TRBV6-5 and TRBJ1-5; D uncertain. CDR3 length: 17 residues. Trimming pared 5 bases from V and 5 bases from J, leaving 22 bases between. The germline CDR1 and CDR2 sequences are MNHEY and SVGAGI. The CDR3 DNA is TGTGCCAGCAGTCACCTAATGCTTAAGATTGTAGATCAGCCCCAGCATTTT. This sequence encodes CASSHLMLKIVDQPQHF.

This clonotype was seen repeatedly, ten times or more. The chain carries TRBV11-2 and TRBJ2-3; TRBD1 is a possible D gene (5 bases). The V end lost 5 bases, the J end lost 2 bases, and 14 bases lay between the germline ends. From germline, CDR1 is SGHAT and CDR2 FQNNGV. The CDR3 contains 15 residues. The chain's CDR3 is CASSQPGPHTDTQYF. The CDR3 coding sequence is TGTGCCAGCAGCCAACCAGGGCCCCACACAGATACGCAGTATTTT.

This clonotype was seen a few times. The genes are TRBV7-2 and TRBJ1-2, with 9 bases matching TRBD1. CDR1 and CDR2 (germline): SGHTA, FQGNSA. The CDR3 runs 17 residues. V trimming: 4 bases; J trimming: 1 base; junction bases outside the gene matches: 10. CDR3 amino acids: CASSSTGGVGINYGYTF. CDR3 sequence (DNA): TGTGCCAGCAGCTCCACAGGGGGCGTGGGAATTAACTATGGCTACACCTTC.

The V gene is TRBV24-1, the J gene TRBJ1-6; TRBD1 matches 9 bases. Trimming at V came to 4 bases and at J to 10 bases, leaving 7 bases not matched to a gene. Germline V gene data show CDR1 as KGHDR and CDR2 as SFDVKD. CDR3 length equals 15 residues. CDR3 in DNA: TGTGCCACCAGTGACTTGGACAGGGGAAGATCACCCCTCCACTTT. Its protein product is CATSDLDRGRSPLHF.

This clonotype turned up a few times. The rearrangement joins TRBV12-3 or TRBV12-4 to TRBJ2-2, with 8 nucleotides matching TRBD2. The J segment lost 1 base and the V segment lost 7 bases, leaving 11 bases of the junction unmatched. The CDR3 contains 17 residues. CDR3 in DNA: TGTGCCAGCACCCCCCCCGGGCGGGAGGTGAACACCGGGGAGCTGTTTTTT. Translating gives CASTPPGREVNTGELFF.

This chain joins TRBV5-6 and TRBJ2-7; TRBD2 is a possible D gene (5 bases). The CDR3 extends over 15 amino acids. Germline assignment: CDR1 SGHDT and CDR2 YYEEEE. V was cut by 5 bases and J by 7 bases, with 22 bases left in between. CDR3 nucleotides: TGTGCCAGCAGTCAACCACCTAGCAGGAGTTTAGAGCAGTACTTC. Its translation: CASSQPPSRSLEQYF.

In this sample, this clonotype turned up many times. This rearrangement joins TRBV3-1 to TRBJ1-2; D gene unclear. Germline V CDR1 and CDR2: LGHDT, YNNKEL (reference sequence). Between the trimmed V and J ends, which lost 4 bases and 4 bases, there was a span of 13 bases. This CDR3 comprises 14 residues. In DNA, the CDR3 is TGTGCCAGCAGCCCAATAGGTCCGCTCTATGGCTACACCTTC. Translated: CASSPIGPLYGYTF.

V gene TRBV2 combines with J gene TRBJ1-5, with a weak D call TRBD1 (6 bases). Trimming cost V 6 bases and J 4 bases, with 13 bases left between them. Germline values: CDR1 SNHLY, CDR2 FYNNEI. This CDR3 comprises 14 residues. The CDR3 loop is CASRGGRINQPQHF. In nucleotides, the CDR3 is TGTGCCAGCAGAGGGGGACGGATAAATCAGCCCCAGCATTTT.

This clonotype has just a few counts. The rearrangement joins TRBV2 to TRBJ2-2; 7 positions agree with TRBD1. V shed 8 bases and J 9 bases; nucleotides not matched to a gene: 6. This CDR3 region has 12 residues. The V gene's germline CDR1 is SNHLY and CDR2 FYNNEI. In DNA form, the CDR3 reads TGTGCCAGCTACAGGGGAATAAGGGAGCTGTTTTTT. Its translation: CASYRGIRELFF.

This clonotype was detected only a few times. The V and J genes are TRBV20-1 and TRBJ2-2; no reliable D call. The CDR3 is 13 residues long. CDR1 is DFQATT and CDR2 is SNEGSKA in the germline V gene (reference sequence). Trimming stripped 0 bases from V and 5 bases from J, with 7 bases between. The CDR3 nucleotides are TGCAGTGCTAGAGATGTATGGACCGGGGAGCTGTTTTTT. Its protein is CSARDVWTGELFF.

This clonotype was detected a few times. V gene TRBV10-1 combines with J gene TRBJ2-3; unclear D gene. The CDR3 consists of 13 residues. The V end was cut by 4 bases, the J end by 3 bases, with 8 bases between. From germline, CDR1 is WNHNN and CDR2 SYGVQD (reference sequence). The CDR3 bases are TGCGCCAGCAGTGGGGTGGATACAGATACGCAGTATTTT. Translated: CASSGVDTDTQYF.

This clonotype was picked up a small number of times. The chain employs TRBV30 and TRBJ1-5; D ambiguous. The CDR3 is 13 residues long. Trimming took off 3 bases at V and 5 bases at J, with 11 bases between the two ends. Germline V gene data show CDR1 as GTSNPN and CDR2 as SVGIG (reference sequence). CDR3 DNA sequence: TGTGCCTGGAGGCCCAAATTTTATCAGCCCCAGCATTTT. Its protein product is CAWRPKFYQPQHF.

The chain is built from TRBV28 and TRBJ2-2; D is ambiguous. V was cut by 8 bases and J by 7 bases, with 11 bases left in between. Per germline, CDR1 MDHEN and CDR2 SYDVKM. CDR3 length equals 12 residues. In DNA form, the CDR3 reads TGTGCCAGCGCCGGTCTGGTCGGGGAGCTGTTTTTT. Translated: CASAGLVGELFF. Drawing the rest from reference TRBV28 and TRBJ2-2, the complete variable domain is DVKVTQSSRYLVKRTGEKVFLECVQDMDHENMFWYRQDPGLGLRLIYFSYDVKMKEKGDIPEGYSVSREKKERFSLILESASTNQTSMYLCASAGLVGELFFGEGSRLTVL.

This clonotype was observed a handful of times. V usage is TRBV24-1 and J usage is TRBJ2-2; 8 nucleotides line up with TRBD1. The CDR3 covers 17 residues. Germline loops: CDR1 KGHDR, CDR2 SFDVKD. The ends lost 4 bases at V and 4 bases at J; junction bases unmatched: 10. The CDR3 is CATSDLGTGPTTGELFF. CDR3 nucleotides: TGTGCCACCAGTGACCTAGGGACAGGACCAACCACCGGGGAGCTGTTTTTT.

In this sample, this clonotype turned up a few times. The rearrangement links TRBV6-1 to TRBJ2-2; D call uncertain. This CDR3 is built from 18 residues. Germline CDR1 MNHNS, CDR2 SASEGT. V lost 6 bases, J lost 0 bases, and 20 bases lay in between. The CDR3 coding sequence is TGTGCCAGCAGCCGAGGTGTTAGCTGGGTAACGAACACCGGGGAGCTGTTTTTT. Translation gives CASSRGVSWVTNTGELFF.

In this sample, this clonotype turned up a few times. The rearrangement joins TRBV30 to TRBJ2-3, with 9 positions matching TRBD2. V lost 4 bases and J lost 6; bases outside the gene matches: 8. Germline CDR1 is GTSNPN and CDR2 is SVGIG (reference sequence). The CDR3 is 14 residues long. The CDR3 DNA is TGTGCCTGGACACGGGGACTAGCTGGGGATACGCAGTATTTT. This encodes CAWTRGLAGDTQYF.

With respect to this clonotype: This may stem from a read error, because a much larger clone lies one nucleotide away. CDR3 residues: CASRDQGRREKLFF. DNA for the CDR3: TGTGCCAGCAGAGATCAGGGTCGTAGGGAAAAACTGTTTTTT. The chain uses TRBV27 and TRBJ1-4; TRBD1 is a possible D gene (5 bases). V was clipped by 6 bases and J by 8 bases, with 16 bases between them. This CDR3 comprises 14 residues. From germline, CDR1 is MNHEY and CDR2 SMNVEV (reference sequence).

This clonotype was detected many times. This chain uses TRBV25-1 with TRBJ2-5; possible D gene TRBD1, 6 bases. Germline V CDR1 and CDR2: MGHDK, SYGVNS. V was clipped by 5 bases and J by 1 base, with 29 bases between them. The CDR3 has 20 amino acids. The CDR3 region has the DNA TGTGCCAGCAGTCCGCCTCTCCTCAGGGGCCCGTCTCGCTTCCAAGAGACCCAGTACTTC. This encodes CASSPPLLRGPSRFQETQYF.

There are many counts of this clonotype. The V call is TRBV12-3 or TRBV12-4, the J call TRBJ2-5; 11 bases align to TRBD2. CDR3 length equals 16 residues. Trimming took 6 bases from V and 4 from J; bases not matched to a gene: 10. CDR3 region: CASRRTSGLRGETQYF. DNA of the CDR3: TGTGCCAGCAGACGGACTAGCGGGCTCAGGGGAGAGACCCAGTACTTC.

This clonotype was seen ten or more times. The V and J genes are TRBV29-1 and TRBJ2-7; 9 bases agree with TRBD1. V shed 6 bases and J 6 bases; nucleotides not matched to a gene: 6. Germline V gene data show CDR1 as SQVTM and CDR2 as ANQGSEA. This CDR3 comprises 12 residues. CDR3 DNA sequence: TGCAGCGTAGGACAGGGGTCGATCGAGCAGTACTTC. It translates to CSVGQGSIEQYF.